The entry below gives a single TCR beta chain sequence along with its context. V was clipped by 3 bases and J by 6 bases; unmatched bases: 8. There are 15 residues in the CDR3. Germline V lookup: CDR1 SGHRS, CDR2 YFSETQ. The data were produced by immunoSEQ multiplex PCR, yet TCRdb's version contains in-frame clones alone and is incomplete. The sample shows 95,000 to 150,000 clones, 70% to 90% of them seen only once. This specimen comes from a study of blood T cell repertoires in COVID-19. On the study more broadly: Acute and convalescent COVID-19 specimens originated in the United States, Italy and Spain.

This rearrangement joins TRBV5-1 to TRBJ1-4; 7 bases are shared with TRBD1. The sequencing sample was made of peripheral blood. The origin of this receptor is a man aged 60-69 years with acute or convalescent COVID-19. CDR3 DNA sequence: TGCGCCAGCAGCTCACAGGGGTCGGGGGATGAAAAACTGTTTTTT. This encodes CASSSQGSGDEKLFF.